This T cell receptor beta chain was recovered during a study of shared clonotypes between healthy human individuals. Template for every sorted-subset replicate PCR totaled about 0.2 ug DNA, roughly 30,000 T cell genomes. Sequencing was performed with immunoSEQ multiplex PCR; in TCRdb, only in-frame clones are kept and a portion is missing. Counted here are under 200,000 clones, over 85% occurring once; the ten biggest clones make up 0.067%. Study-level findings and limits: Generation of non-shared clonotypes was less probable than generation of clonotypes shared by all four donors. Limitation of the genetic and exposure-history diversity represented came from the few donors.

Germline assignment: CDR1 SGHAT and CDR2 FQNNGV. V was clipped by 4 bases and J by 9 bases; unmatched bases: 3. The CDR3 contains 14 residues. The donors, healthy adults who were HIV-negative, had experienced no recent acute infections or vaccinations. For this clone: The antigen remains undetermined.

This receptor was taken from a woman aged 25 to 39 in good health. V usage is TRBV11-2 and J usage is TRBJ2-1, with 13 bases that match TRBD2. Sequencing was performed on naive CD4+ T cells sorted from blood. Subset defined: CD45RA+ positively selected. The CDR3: CASSYTSGRGEQFF. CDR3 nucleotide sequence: TGTGCCAGCAGCTACACTAGCGGGAGGGGTGAGCAGTTCTTC.